This TCR beta chain was retrieved from a study of Ad26.COV2.S vaccination and SARS-CoV-2 variants. The overall study: This donor came from the COV1001 trial of Ad26.COV2.S. Once, or twice with 56 days between doses, Ad26.COV2.S was given intramuscularly.

Deletions cut 5 bases from V and 3 bases from J, with 17 bases between. Germline V gene data show CDR1 as SGHTA and CDR2 as FQGNSA. CDR3 length: 15 amino acids. Measured with immunoSEQ multiplex PCR; TCRdb has only the in-frame clones, and not every one. The table includes 350,000 to 550,000 clones, roughly 89% detected once. As to treatment: around 19 received Ad26.COV2.S at low or high dose, single or two shots; 5 received placebo; per-sample allocation not given. Repertoires come from day 63 after the first vaccine or placebo injection. Built on an Ad26 vector, the vaccine expressed Wuhan-strain SARS-CoV-2 spike.

The V call is TRBV7-2, the J call TRBJ2-7; tentative D call: TRBD1 (6 bases). The sequencing used peripheral blood, collected in a trial of Ad26.COV2.S vaccine versus placebo. This TCR derives from a person aged 18 to 59 who received the Ad26.COV2.S COVID-19 vaccine or a placebo. The CDR3 DNA sequence: TGTGCCAGCAGCCCCTTAACAGGGCCCGTCTACGAGCAGTACTTC. Translating it yields CASSPLTGPVYEQYF.